This T cell receptor (beta chain) was captured by sequencing in a study of shared T cell receptors in the human thymus. With 4 bases clipped from V and 10 bases from J, the junction kept 12 bases outside the gene matches. The CDR3 is 15 residues long. The germline V gene encodes CDR1 SGHRS and CDR2 YFSETQ. The table came from immunoSEQ multiplex PCR; TCRdb's copy has only in-frame clones and leaves some out. Found here are about 660,000 clones, around 89% of them singletons; the top ten hold approximately 0.01%. The same sample was also used in a study of human thymus T cells. From that paper: Healthy Finnish infants undergoing corrective surgery for congenital heart defects provided the donor material. Resections obtained during corrective heart surgery supplied the thymus tissue. Both thymic and peripheral blood repertoires showed apparently biased V and J usage. Thymic repertoires from unrelated individuals overlapped highly, related research reported.

Sequences were obtained from thymocytes. This TCR was sampled from a boy younger than two with a congenital heart defect. The genes are TRBV5-1 and TRBJ2-1; 9 positions agree with TRBD2. The CDR3 sequence: CASSRGLAGPNEQFF. CDR3 bases: TGCGCCAGCAGCCGGGGGCTAGCGGGGCCAAACGAGCAGTTCTTC.